The 8 T cell receptor beta chains listed next were all sequenced from one sample in a study of cytomegalovirus exposure and HLA in healthy donors. This PCR relied on a set of 60 Vbeta primers and 13 Jbeta primers. TCRdb's copy holds only in-frame clones and misses some; the assay was immunoSEQ multiplex PCR. In the table there are 140,000 or so clones, under 90% of which are singletons. Sequencing input: PBMCs. The receptors come from a boy between 2 and 15 years old in good health and CMV-seronegative.

This chain uses TRBV11-3 with TRBJ2-1; TRBD2 agrees at 13 bases. The ends lost 0 bases at V and 5 bases at J; junction bases unmatched: 4. This CDR3 is built from 17 residues. The germline V gene has CDR1 SGHNT and CDR2 YENEEA. CDR3 protein: CASSLDLGLAGHNEQFF. The CDR3 DNA reads TGTGCCAGCAGCTTAGATTTGGGACTAGCGGGACACAATGAGCAGTTCTTC.

V gene TRBV7-3 combines with J gene TRBJ2-7; 9 bases fit TRBD1. CDR1 and CDR2 (germline): SGHTA, FQGTGA. This CDR3 has 14 amino acids. The J segment lost 3 bases and the V segment lost 3 bases, leaving 3 bases of the junction unmatched. CDR3 coding DNA: TGTGCCAGCAGCTTCGCGACAGGGGGCTACGAGCAGTACTTC. Translation gives CASSFATGGYEQYF.

This clone was picked up one time. The V call is TRBV6-1, the J call TRBJ1-6; no definite D call. The V gene's germline CDR1 is MNHNS and CDR2 SASEGT. Trimming removed 5 bases at V and 7 bases at J, with 12 bases between. The CDR3 runs to 14 residues. CDR3 in amino acids: CASSIRDRNSPLHF. The CDR3 DNA reads as TGTGCCAGCAGTATCCGGGATAGGAATTCACCCCTCCACTTT.

This chain connects TRBV19 to TRBJ2-3; D is possibly TRBD2 (5 bases). V lost 6 bases and J lost 2, with 15 bases in between. The CDR3 contains 15 residues. Germline CDR1 and CDR2: LNHDA and SQIVND (reference sequence). This CDR3 reads CASRDPAGVTDTQYF. DNA of the CDR3: TGTGCCAGTAGGGACCCGGCGGGCGTCACAGATACGCAGTATTTT. The whole variable domain, remainder taken from reference TRBV19 and TRBJ2-3, is DGGITQSPKYLFRKEGQNVTLSCEQNLNHDAMYWYRQDPGQGLRLIYYSQIVNDFQKGDIAEGYSVSREKKESFPLTVTSAQKNPTAFYLCASRDPAGVTDTQYFGPGTRLTVL.

The CDR3 sequence is CASSLKGAGHTDTQYF. CDR3 nucleotides: TGTGCCAGCAGCTTGAAGGGTGCGGGGCACACAGATACGCAGTATTTT. The gene calls are TRBV11-2 and TRBJ2-3, with a weak D call TRBD2 (6 bases). The ends were cut back, 3 bases at V and 2 bases at J, with 15 bases in the middle. The CDR3 length is 16 residues. The germline V gene encodes CDR1 SGHAT and CDR2 FQNNGV.

This chain joins TRBV5-1 and TRBJ2-3, with a possible D match to TRBD1 (8 bases). The CDR3 spans 16 residues. Germline V gene lookup returns CDR1 SGHRS and CDR2 YFSETQ. V lost 0 bases to trimming and J lost 6 bases, with 17 bases between them. The CDR3 nucleotides are TGCGCCAGCAGCTTGGCCGTGTTACAGGGGGGGGATACGCAGTATTTT. It yields the protein CASSLAVLQGGDTQYF.

This clone was observed a handful of times. This rearrangement joins TRBV28 to TRBJ2-2; D not certain. Trimming shortened V by 3 bases and J by 4 bases, and 6 bases separated the two germline ends. CDR1 is MDHEN and CDR2 is SYDVKM in the germline V gene. The CDR3 contains 13 residues. The CDR3 loop reads CASSFFPTGELFF. The DNA for the CDR3 is TGTGCCAGCAGTTTCTTTCCCACCGGGGAGCTGTTTTTT.

The rearrangement links TRBV7-9 to TRBJ1-3; the D gene is possibly TRBD1 (6 bases). CDR1 is SEHNR, CDR2 FQNEAQ, per germline (reference sequence). The CDR3 runs to 17 residues. Trimming took 5 bases from V and 4 from J, leaving 21 bases between them. The CDR3, as DNA: TGTGCCAGCAGCCCTCTCATCGGGGGGCAATCAGGAAACACCATATATTTT. It codes for CASSPLIGGQSGNTIYF.